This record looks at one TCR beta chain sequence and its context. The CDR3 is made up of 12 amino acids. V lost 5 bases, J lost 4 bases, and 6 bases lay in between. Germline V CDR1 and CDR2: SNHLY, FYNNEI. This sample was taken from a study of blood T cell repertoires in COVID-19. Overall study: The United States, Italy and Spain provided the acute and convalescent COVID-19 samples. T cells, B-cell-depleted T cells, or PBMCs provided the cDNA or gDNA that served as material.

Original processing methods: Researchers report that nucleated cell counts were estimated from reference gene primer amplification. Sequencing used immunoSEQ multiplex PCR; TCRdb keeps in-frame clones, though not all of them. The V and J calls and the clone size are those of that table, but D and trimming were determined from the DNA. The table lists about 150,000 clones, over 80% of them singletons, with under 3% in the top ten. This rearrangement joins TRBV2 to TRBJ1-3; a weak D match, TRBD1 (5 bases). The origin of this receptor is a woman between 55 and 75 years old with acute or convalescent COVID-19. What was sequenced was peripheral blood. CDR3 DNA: TGTGCCAGCAGTTGGACAGGAAACACCATATATTTT. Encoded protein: CASSWTGNTIYF.